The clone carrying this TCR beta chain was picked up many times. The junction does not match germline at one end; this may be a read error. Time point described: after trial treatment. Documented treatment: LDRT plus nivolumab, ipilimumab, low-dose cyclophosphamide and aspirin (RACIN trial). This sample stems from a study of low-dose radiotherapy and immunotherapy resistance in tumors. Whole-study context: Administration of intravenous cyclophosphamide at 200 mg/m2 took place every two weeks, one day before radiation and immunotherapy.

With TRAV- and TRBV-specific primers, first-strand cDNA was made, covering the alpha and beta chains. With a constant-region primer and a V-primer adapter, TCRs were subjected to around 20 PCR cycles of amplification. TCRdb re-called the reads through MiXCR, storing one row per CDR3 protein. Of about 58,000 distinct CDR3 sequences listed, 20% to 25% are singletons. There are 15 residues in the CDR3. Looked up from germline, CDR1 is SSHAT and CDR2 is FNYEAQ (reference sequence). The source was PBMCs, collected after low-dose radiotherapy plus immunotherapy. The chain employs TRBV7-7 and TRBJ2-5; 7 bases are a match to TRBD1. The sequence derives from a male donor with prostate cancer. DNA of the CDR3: TGTGCTAGCAGCTTGGGCAGGGGGTACCAAGAGACCCAGTACTTC. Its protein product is CASSLGRGYQETQYF.